The rows below give T cell receptor beta chains drawn from one sample of a study of regulatory T cells in long-lasting Graves disease. Via MiXCR, TCRdb re-called the multiplex PCR reads, giving one row per CDR3 protein. The sample yields 500,000 to 700,000 distinct CDR3 sequences, less than 20% seen once. These records were also assigned to another study, of T cells in Graves' hyperthyroidism and ophthalmopathy.

Sequenced material: peripheral blood mononuclear cells (PBMCs), taken at new diagnosis, from a patient treated with antithyroid drugs. These receptors were taken from a woman between 25 and 40 years old with Graves disease. Each CDR3 is given with its conserved first and last residue. The D gene is left open where the match is weak. Clone sizes are given selectively: once, few, many, or a class where the clone is expanded.

abundance	len	d_gene	v_gene	j_gene	CDR3nt	CDR3aa
many	14	TRBD1	TRBV28	TRBJ2-7	TGTGCCAGCAGTGCGACAGGGGGTTTCTACGAGCAGTACTTC	CASSATGGFYEQYF
few	14	-	TRBV11-2	TRBJ2-1	TGTGCCAGCAGCCCTATATGGGGTATTAATGAGCAGTTCTTC	CASSPIWGINEQFF
many	16	-	TRBV5-5	TRBJ2-1	TGTGCCAGCAGCTTGGAACCGGCAGTTAATGGGGATGAGCAGTTCTTC	CASSLEPAVNGDEQFF
-	17	TRBD1	TRBV20-1	TRBJ2-3	TGCAGTGCTAGAACCGGGACAGGTCTTCTGTACACAGATACGCAGTATTTT	CSARTGTGLLYTDTQYF
medium-sized	13	TRBD1	TRBV20-1	TRBJ1-1	TGCAGTGCTAGAACCGGGACAGGGGCCGAAGCTTTCTTT	CSARTGTGAEAFF
few	12	-	TRBV28	TRBJ2-7	TGTGCCAGCAGTTTCTACAGAATGGAGCAGTACTTC	CASSFYRMEQYF
-	16	TRBD2	TRBV4-1	TRBJ2-1	TGCGCCAGCAGCCAAGATGGACTAGCGGGTGACAATGAGCAGTTCTTC	CASSQDGLAGDNEQFF
-	15	-	TRBV19	TRBJ1-2	TGTGCCAGTAGTATAGGGGACGCACTTTCCTATGGCTACACCTTC	CASSIGDALSYGYTF
many	16	TRBD1	TRBV28	TRBJ2-1	TGTGCCAGCTTCGAGACAGGGGCTCATTCCGTAAATGAGCAGTTCTTC	CASFETGAHSVNEQFF
-	13	-	TRBV5-1	TRBJ2-5	TGCGCCAGCAGGCCCACCGCTCAGGAGACCCAGTACTTC	CASRPTAQETQYF
few	16	TRBD2	TRBV18	TRBJ2-3	TGTGCCAGCTCACTGAGACTAGCGGGAGCGAAAGATACGCAGTATTTT	CASSLRLAGAKDTQYF
many	15	-	TRBV6-1	TRBJ1-2	TGTGCCAGCACCTATGTTCAAGAAGGTTCTAGTGGCTACACCTTC	CASTYVQEGSSGYTF
few	11	-	TRBV4-2	TRBJ2-1	TGTGCCAGCAGCCAAGTAGCGGAGCAGTTCTTC	CASSQVAEQFF
many	15	TRBD2	TRBV16	TRBJ2-1	TGTGCCAGCAACCGACTAGCGGGAGTCGGTGGGGAGCAGTTCTTC	CASNRLAGVGGEQFF
few	13	-	TRBV28	TRBJ2-6	TGTGCCAGCAGACTGACCGGGCTCAACGTCCTGACTTTC	CASRLTGLNVLTF
-	17	TRBD2	TRBV11-3	TRBJ2-1	TGTGCCAGCAGCTTAGGCCGGGTAGCGGGGGACTACAATGAGCAGTTCTTC	CASSLGRVAGDYNEQFF
-	15	TRBD2	TRBV11-2	TRBJ2-1	TGTGCCAGCAGCTTTTGGACTAGCGGGGGGAATGAGCAGTTCTTC	CASSFWTSGGNEQFF
many	14	-	TRBV7-2	TRBJ2-2	TGTGCCAGCAGCCTTTACGAGAACACCGGGGAGCTGTTTTTT	CASSLYENTGELFF
many	13	-	TRBV7-2	TRBJ2-7	TGTGCCAGCAGCTTTCAGAGCGGAAGCGAGCAGTACTTC	CASSFQSGSEQYF
few	15	TRBD1	TRBV6-5	TRBJ1-6	TGTGCCAGCAGTTACGGCCGGACAGGGACTTCACCCCTCCACTTT	CASSYGRTGTSPLHF
many	15	-	TRBV2	TRBJ1-1	TGTGCCAGCAGACCATTTGGGACGGCGAACACTGAAGCTTTCTTT	CASRPFGTANTEAFF
many	15	TRBD1	TRBV6-1	TRBJ1-2	TGTGCCAGCAGTCAACTCGGGACAGGGTGGCCCGGCTACACCTTC	CASSQLGTGWPGYTF
-	16	TRBD2	TRBV3-1	TRBJ2-7	TGTGCCAGCAGCCAAGATATCGGACTAGAGGGTGCCGGGCAGTACTTC	CASSQDIGLEGAGQYF
many	15	-	TRBV11-2	TRBJ2-1	TGTGCCAGCAGCTTACCGTCGAGCTCCTACAATGAGCAGTTCTTC	CASSLPSSSYNEQFF
few	16	TRBD2	TRBV7-2	TRBJ2-2	TGTGCCAGCAGATGGACTAGCGGGGGGAACACCGGGGAGCTGTTTTTT	CASRWTSGGNTGELFF
few	11	-	TRBV30	TRBJ1-1	TGTGCCTGGAGTTATAACACTGAAGCTTTCTTT	CAWSYNTEAFF
many	16	TRBD2	TRBV7-2	TRBJ2-3	TGTGCCAGCAGCTTAGAGAAGACTAGCGTTGGAGATACGCAGTATTTT	CASSLEKTSVGDTQYF
few	13	TRBD1	TRBV5-6	TRBJ2-1	TGTGCCAGCAGCTTGGAAAGGGGGCGTGAGCAGTTCTTC	CASSLERGREQFF
many	15	-	TRBV5-1	TRBJ2-3	TGCGCCAGCAGCAAGGACAAAATACTCACAGATACGCAGTATTTT	CASSKDKILTDTQYF
many	13	-	TRBV5-1	TRBJ1-1	TGCGCCAGCAGCTTGGGGGCAATCACTGAAGCTTTCTTT	CASSLGAITEAFF
-	12	TRBD1	TRBV20-1	TRBJ1-1	TGCAGTGCTAGAAACAGGGGATTTGAAGCTTTCTTT	CSARNRGFEAFF
many	13	-	TRBV6-2/TRBV6-3	TRBJ2-7	TGTGCCAGCAGTTATCAACTTTCCTACGAGCAGTACTTC	CASSYQLSYEQYF
few	13	-	TRBV11-1	TRBJ2-2	TGTGCCAGCAGCTTGAAAGCGACCGGGGAGCTGTTTTTT	CASSLKATGELFF
-	15	-	TRBV19	TRBJ1-6	TGTGCCACCCAGGGCCTGACAGGACTCAATTCACCCCTCCACTTT	CATQGLTGLNSPLHF
many	11	-	TRBV30	TRBJ2-1	TGTGCCTGGAGTGTAAGCAATGAGCAGTTCTTC	CAWSVSNEQFF
-	15	-	TRBV12-3/TRBV12-4	TRBJ1-2	TGTGCCAGCAGCCGCGAGGGGGGGTATAACTATGGCTACACCTTC	CASSREGGYNYGYTF
few	15	-	TRBV6-2/TRBV6-3	TRBJ2-2	TGTGCCAGCAGTAGGACAGAGACGAACACCGGGGAGCTGTTTTTT	CASSRTETNTGELFF
many	13	-	TRBV30	TRBJ1-2	TGTGCCTGGGGTGCTGGGTTTGGCTATGGCTACACCTTC	CAWGAGFGYGYTF
-	15	-	TRBV7-9	TRBJ1-4	TGTGCCAGCAGTTTACAGACTGCAACTAATGAAAAACTGTTTTTT	CASSLQTATNEKLFF
-	17	-	TRBV6-1	TRBJ1-6	TGTGCCAGCGGGGGGAGGAGCGGCAGCTCCTATAATTCACCCCTCCACTTT	CASGGRSGSSYNSPLHF
few	15	-	TRBV5-1	TRBJ1-5	TGCGCCAGCAGCTTGAGTGGGGGGCCCAATCAGCCCCAGCATTTT	CASSLSGGPNQPQHF
many	15	TRBD2	TRBV10-1	TRBJ2-2	TGCGCCAGCAGTGCTAGCGGGAGAGACACCGGGGAGCTGTTTTTT	CASSASGRDTGELFF